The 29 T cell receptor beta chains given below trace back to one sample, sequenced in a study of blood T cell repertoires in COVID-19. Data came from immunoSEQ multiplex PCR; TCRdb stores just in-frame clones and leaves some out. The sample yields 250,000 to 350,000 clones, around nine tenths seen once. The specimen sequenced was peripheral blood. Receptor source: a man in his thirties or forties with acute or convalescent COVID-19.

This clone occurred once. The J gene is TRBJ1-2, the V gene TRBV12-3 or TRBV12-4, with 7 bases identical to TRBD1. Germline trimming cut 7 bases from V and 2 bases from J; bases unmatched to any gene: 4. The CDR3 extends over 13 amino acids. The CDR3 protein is CASKLQGNYGYTF. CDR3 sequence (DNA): TGTGCCAGCAAACTACAGGGGAACTATGGCTACACCTTC.

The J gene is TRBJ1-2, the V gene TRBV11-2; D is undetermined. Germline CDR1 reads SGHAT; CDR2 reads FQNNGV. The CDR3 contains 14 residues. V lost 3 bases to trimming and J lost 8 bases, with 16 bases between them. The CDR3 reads CASSFPRTVLGYTF. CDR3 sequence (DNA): TGTGCCAGCAGCTTTCCCCGGACTGTTTTGGGCTACACCTTC. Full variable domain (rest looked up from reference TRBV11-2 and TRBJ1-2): EAGVAQSPRYKIIEKRQSVAFWCNPISGHATLYWYQQILGQGPKLLIQFQNNGVVDDSQLPKDRFSAERLKGVDSTLKIQPAKLEDSAVYLCASSFPRTVLGYTFGSGTRLTVV.

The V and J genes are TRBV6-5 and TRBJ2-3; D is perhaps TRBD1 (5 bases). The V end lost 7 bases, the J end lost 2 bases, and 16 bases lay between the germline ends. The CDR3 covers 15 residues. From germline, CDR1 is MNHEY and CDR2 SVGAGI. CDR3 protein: CASTRVSGVTDTQYF. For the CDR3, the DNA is TGTGCCAGCACCAGGGTTTCAGGAGTCACAGATACGCAGTATTTT.

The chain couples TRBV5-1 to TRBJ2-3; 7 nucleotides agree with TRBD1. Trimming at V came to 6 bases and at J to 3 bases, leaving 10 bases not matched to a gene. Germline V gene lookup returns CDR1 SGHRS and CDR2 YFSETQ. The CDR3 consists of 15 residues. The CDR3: CASNPTGYRTDTQYF. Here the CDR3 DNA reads TGCGCCAGCAACCCGACAGGGTACCGGACAGATACGCAGTATTTT.

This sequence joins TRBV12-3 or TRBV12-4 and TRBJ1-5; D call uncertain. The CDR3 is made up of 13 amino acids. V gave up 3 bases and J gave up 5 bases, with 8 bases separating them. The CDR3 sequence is CASSLGNHQPQHF. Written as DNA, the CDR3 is TGTGCCAGCAGTTTGGGCAATCATCAGCCCCAGCATTTT.

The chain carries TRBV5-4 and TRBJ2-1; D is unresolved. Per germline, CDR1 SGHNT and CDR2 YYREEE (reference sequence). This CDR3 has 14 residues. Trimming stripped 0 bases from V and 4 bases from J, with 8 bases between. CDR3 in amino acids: CASSLARSYNEQFF. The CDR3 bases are TGTGCCAGCAGCTTGGCCCGGTCGTACAATGAGCAGTTCTTC.

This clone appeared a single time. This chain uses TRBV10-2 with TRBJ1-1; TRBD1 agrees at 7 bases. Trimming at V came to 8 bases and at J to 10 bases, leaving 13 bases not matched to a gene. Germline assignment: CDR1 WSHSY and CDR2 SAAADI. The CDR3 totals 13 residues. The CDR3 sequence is CASVKGTAPGAFF. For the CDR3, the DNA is TGCGCCAGCGTAAAGGGGACAGCCCCAGGAGCTTTCTTT.

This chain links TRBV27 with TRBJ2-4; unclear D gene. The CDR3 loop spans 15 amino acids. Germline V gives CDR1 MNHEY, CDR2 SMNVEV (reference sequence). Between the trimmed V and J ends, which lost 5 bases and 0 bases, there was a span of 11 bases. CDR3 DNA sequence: TGTGCCAGCAGTCCTCGTCCCCTAGCCAAAAACATTCAGTACTTC. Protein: CASSPRPLAKNIQYF.

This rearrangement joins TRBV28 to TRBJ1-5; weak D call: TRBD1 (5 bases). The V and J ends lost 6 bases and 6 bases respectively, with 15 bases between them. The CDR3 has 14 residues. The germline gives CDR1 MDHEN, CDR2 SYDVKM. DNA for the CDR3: TGTGCCAGCAGACCCCAGGGAAGGGGTCAGCCCCAGCATTTT. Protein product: CASRPQGRGQPQHF.

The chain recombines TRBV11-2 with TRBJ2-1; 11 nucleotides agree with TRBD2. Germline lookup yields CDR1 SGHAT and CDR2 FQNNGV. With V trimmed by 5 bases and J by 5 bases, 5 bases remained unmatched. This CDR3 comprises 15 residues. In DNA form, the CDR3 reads TGTGCCAGCAGCCCCACTAGCGGGAGTCACAATGAGCAGTTCTTC. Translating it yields CASSPTSGSHNEQFF. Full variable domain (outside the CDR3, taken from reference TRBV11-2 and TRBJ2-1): EAGVAQSPRYKIIEKRQSVAFWCNPISGHATLYWYQQILGQGPKLLIQFQNNGVVDDSQLPKDRFSAERLKGVDSTLKIQPAKLEDSAVYLCASSPTSGSHNEQFFGPGTRLTVL.

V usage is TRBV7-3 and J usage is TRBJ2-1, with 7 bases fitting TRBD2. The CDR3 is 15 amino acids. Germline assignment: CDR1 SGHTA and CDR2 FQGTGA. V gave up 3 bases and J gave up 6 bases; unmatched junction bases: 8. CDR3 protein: CASSFPGTTFNEQFF. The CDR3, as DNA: TGTGCCAGCAGCTTTCCCGGGACTACCTTCAATGAGCAGTTCTTC.

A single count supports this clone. As DNA, the CDR3 is TGTGCCAGTAGTATCGGGAACTCTGGAAACACCATATATTTT. It specifies CASSIGNSGNTIYF. V gene TRBV19 combines with J gene TRBJ1-3; D call uncertain. V dropped 3 bases and J dropped 0 bases, with 6 bases sitting between them. Germline CDR1 reads LNHDA; CDR2 reads SQIVND (reference sequence). The length of the CDR3 is 14 residues. Variable domain in full (rest from reference TRBV19 and TRBJ1-3): DGGITQSPKYLFRKEGQNVTLSCEQNLNHDAMYWYRQDPGQGLRLIYYSQIVNDFQKGDIAEGYSVSREKKESFPLTVTSAQKNPTAFYLCASSIGNSGNTIYFGEGSWLTVV.

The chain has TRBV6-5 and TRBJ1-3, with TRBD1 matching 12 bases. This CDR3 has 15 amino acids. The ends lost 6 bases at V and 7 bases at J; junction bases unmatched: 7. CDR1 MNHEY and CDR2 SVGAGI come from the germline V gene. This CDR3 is CASSQGQGARNTIYF. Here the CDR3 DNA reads TGTGCCAGCAGCCAGGGACAGGGGGCGCGGAACACCATATATTTT.

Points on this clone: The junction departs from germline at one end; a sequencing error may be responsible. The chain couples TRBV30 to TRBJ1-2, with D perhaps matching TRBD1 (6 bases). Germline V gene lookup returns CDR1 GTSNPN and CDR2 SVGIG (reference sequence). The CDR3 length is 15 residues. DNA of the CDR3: TGTGCCTGGAGGGCCGGGACACCTAATTCCTATGACTACACCTTC. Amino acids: CAWRAGTPNSYDYTF.

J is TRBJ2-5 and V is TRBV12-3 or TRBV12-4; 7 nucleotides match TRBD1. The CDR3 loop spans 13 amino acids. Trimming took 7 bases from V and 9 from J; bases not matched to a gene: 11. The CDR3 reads CASTLTGLMSQYF. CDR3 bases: TGTGCCAGCACCTTGACAGGGTTGATGTCCCAGTACTTC.

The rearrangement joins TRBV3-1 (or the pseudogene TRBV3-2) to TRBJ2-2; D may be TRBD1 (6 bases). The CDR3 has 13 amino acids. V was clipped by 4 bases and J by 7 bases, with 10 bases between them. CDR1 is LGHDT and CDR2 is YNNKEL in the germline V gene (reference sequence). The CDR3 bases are TGTGCCAGCAGCCCCCGGGACAACGGGGAGCTGTTTTTT. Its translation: CASSPRDNGELFF.

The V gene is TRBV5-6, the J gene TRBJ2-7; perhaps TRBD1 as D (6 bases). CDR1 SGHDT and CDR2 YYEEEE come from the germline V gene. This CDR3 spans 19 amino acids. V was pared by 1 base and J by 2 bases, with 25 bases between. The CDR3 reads CASSLRTGQNYVRPYEQYF. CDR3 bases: TGTGCCAGCAGCTTGAGGACGGGACAAAACTACGTCAGGCCCTACGAGCAGTACTTC.

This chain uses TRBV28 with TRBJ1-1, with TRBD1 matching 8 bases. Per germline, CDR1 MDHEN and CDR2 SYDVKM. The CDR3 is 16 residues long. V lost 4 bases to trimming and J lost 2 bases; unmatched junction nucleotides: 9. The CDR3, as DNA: TGTGCCAGCAGTTCCCCCCGGACAGGGACTAACACTGAAGCTTTCTTT. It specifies CASSSPRTGTNTEAFF.

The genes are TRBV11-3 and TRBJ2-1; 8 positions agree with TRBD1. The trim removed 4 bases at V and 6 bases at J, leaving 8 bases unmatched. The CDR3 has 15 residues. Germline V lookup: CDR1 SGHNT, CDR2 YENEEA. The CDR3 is CASSYSGTGSNEQFF. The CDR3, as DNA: TGTGCCAGCAGCTATTCCGGGACAGGCAGCAATGAGCAGTTCTTC.

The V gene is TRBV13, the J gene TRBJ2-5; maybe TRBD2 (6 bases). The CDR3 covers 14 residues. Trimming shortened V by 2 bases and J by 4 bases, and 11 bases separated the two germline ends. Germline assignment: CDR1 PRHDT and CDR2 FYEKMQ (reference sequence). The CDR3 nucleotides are TGTGCCAGCAGCTTATCCGTACTAGCAGAGACCCAGTACTTC. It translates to CASSLSVLAETQYF.

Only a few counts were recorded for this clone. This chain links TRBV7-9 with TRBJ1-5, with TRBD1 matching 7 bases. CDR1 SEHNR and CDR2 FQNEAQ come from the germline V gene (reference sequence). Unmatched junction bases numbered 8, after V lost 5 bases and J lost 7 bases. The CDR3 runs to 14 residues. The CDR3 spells CASSADRVYQPQHF. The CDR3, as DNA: TGTGCCAGCAGCGCCGACAGGGTTTACCAGCCCCAGCATTTT.

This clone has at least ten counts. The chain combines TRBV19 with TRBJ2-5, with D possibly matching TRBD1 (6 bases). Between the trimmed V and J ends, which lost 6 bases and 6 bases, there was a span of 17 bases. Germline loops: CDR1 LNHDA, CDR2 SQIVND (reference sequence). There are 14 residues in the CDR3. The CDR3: CASSDQGLGKTQYF. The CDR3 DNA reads TGTGCCAGTAGCGATCAGGGGCTCGGGAAGACCCAGTACTTC.

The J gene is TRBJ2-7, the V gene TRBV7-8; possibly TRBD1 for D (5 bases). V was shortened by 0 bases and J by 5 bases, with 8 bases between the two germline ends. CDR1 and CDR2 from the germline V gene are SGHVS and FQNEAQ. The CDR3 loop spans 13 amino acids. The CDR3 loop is CASSLARRDEQYF. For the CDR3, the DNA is TGTGCCAGCAGCTTAGCACGCAGGGACGAGCAGTACTTC. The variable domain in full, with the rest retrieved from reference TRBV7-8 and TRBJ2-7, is GAGVSQSPRYKVAKRGQDVALRCDPISGHVSLFWYQQALGQGPEFLTYFQNEAQLDKSGLPSDRFFAERPEGSVSTLKIQRTQQEDSAVYLCASSLARRDEQYFGPGTRLTVT.

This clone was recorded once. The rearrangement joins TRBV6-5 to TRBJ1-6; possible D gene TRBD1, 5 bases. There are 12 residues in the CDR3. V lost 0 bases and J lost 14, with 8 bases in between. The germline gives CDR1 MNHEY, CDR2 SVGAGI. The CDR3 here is CASSYSQGTLHF. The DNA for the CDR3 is TGTGCCAGCAGTTACTCGCAGGGAACCCTCCACTTT.

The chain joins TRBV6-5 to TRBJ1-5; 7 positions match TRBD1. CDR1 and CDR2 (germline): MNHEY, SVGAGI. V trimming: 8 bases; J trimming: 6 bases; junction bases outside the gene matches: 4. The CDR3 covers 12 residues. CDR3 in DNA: TGTGCCAGCGCTCCAGGGGGTCAGCCCCAGCATTTT. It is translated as CASAPGGQPQHF.

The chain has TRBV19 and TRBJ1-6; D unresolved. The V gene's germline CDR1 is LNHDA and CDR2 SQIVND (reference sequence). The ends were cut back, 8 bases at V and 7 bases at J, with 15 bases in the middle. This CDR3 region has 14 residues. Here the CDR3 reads CASSPLGLNSPLHF. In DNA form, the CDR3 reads TGTGCCAGTTCTCCGCTAGGCTTAAATTCACCCCTCCACTTT.

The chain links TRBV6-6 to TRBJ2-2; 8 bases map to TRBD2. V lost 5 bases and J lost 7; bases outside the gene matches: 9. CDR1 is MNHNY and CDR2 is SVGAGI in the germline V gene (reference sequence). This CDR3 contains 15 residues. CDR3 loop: CASSTERLANGELFF. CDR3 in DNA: TGTGCCAGCAGTACCGAGAGACTAGCGAACGGGGAGCTGTTTTTT.

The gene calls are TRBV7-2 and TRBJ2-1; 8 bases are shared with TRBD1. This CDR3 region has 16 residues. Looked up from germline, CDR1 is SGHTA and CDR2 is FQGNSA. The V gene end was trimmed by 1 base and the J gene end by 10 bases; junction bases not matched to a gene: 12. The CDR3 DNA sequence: TGTGCCAGCAGCTTAGTTTGGCGACAGGGGAGACACGAGCAGTTCTTC. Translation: CASSLVWRQGRHEQFF.

In nucleotides, the CDR3 is TGCGCCAGCAGTGAGTCGGGGGGGAACAATCAGCCCCAGCATTTT. Translating it yields CASSESGGNNQPQHF. The rearrangement joins TRBV10-2 to TRBJ1-5; D may be TRBD1 (5 bases). Trimming left V 0 bases short and J 3 bases short, with 9 bases between. The CDR3 length is 15 residues. CDR1 WSHSY and CDR2 SAAADI come from the germline V gene.